This T cell receptor beta chain was captured in a study of cytotoxic CD8 clonotypes in ibrutinib-treated CLL. Study context: Patients attained approximately 25 partial and 2 complete responses; at median about 74 months, around 15 remained remitted while 12 progressed. Mean yields were almost 260,000 productive templates and 90,000 or so productive rearrangements per sample.

The table came from immunoSEQ multiplex PCR; TCRdb's copy has only in-frame clones and leaves some out. The sample lists almost 250,000 clones; roughly 70% were seen once. The sample here was PBMCs, taken after 24 months of ibrutinib treatment. This TCR derives from a human donor with chronic lymphocytic leukemia.

The CDR3 sequence: CASSVRGSSYEQYF. CDR3 coding DNA: TGTGCCAGCAGCGTTCGCGGGAGCTCCTACGAGCAGTACTTC. The V gene is TRBV9, the J gene TRBJ2-7; 7 bases fit TRBD2. V shed 2 bases and J 0 bases; nucleotides not matched to a gene: 2. The CDR3 totals 14 residues. Germline CDR1 SGDLS, CDR2 YYNGEE.